One T cell receptor (beta chain) is described in this entry. The sample comes from a study of identical twins. TCRdb passed the 5' RACE reads through MiXCR, listing each CDR3 protein once. The table shows around 480,000 distinct CDR3 sequences, with over 11% occurring only once. Germline CDR1 is SGHDT and CDR2 is YYEEEE. The V gene lost 2 bases and the J gene lost 5 bases, with 13 bases spanning the gap. The CDR3 sequence is 14 residues long. This same sample was also part of a study on yellow fever vaccine responses in identical twins.

The sequence came from a woman younger than 30 in good health. The sample was CD4+ T cells sorted from blood. The V call is TRBV5-6, the J call TRBJ2-5, with D perhaps matching TRBD2 (6 bases). The CDR3 nucleotides are TGTGCCAGCAGCTTTGATGGGGGGAGGGAGACCCAGTACTTC. Protein product: CASSFDGGRETQYF.